This is a list of T cell receptor beta chains from one sample in a study of cytomegalovirus exposure and HLA in healthy donors. Method: immunoSEQ multiplex PCR; TCRdb's copy keeps in-frame clones and lacks some. This sample has about 150,000 clones, with 87% found just once. Sequencing input: PBMCs. These TCRs come from a man in his late teens or twenties in good health and CMV-seropositive. CDR3s include the opening cysteine and the closing phenylalanine or tryptophan. Each record gives: V gene, clone size, J gene, CDR3 protein. The size field is filled for only some rows; it gives once, few, many or a size class.

TRBV6-1,few,TRBJ1-1,CASPGNTEAFF
TRBV7-2,once,TRBJ2-7,CASSLSYEQYF
TRBV6-6,NA,TRBJ1-5,CASRQGDQPQHF
TRBV28,NA,TRBJ1-4,CASSLWGGTNEKLFF
TRBV18,NA,TRBJ1-1,CASSPGTGPEAFF
TRBV5-3,NA,TRBJ1-2,CARSPTSGEDSYGYTF
TRBV5-4,NA,TRBJ2-2,CASSLGGQQHTGELFF
TRBV6-1,NA,TRBJ2-1,CASSPYYNEQFF
TRBV7-9,NA,TRBJ2-5,CASSLGLAGKETQYF
TRBV27,NA,TRBJ2-7,CASRASRGARYEQYF
TRBV27,NA,TRBJ2-1,CASKKTGYYNEQFF
TRBV19,NA,TRBJ2-5,CASSPRRGEGRETQYF
TRBV4-1,NA,TRBJ2-2,CASSQEPVLTGELFF
TRBV28,NA,TRBJ1-3,CASSSSSGNTIYF
TRBV5-1,once,TRBJ2-1,CASSPRTSAYNEQFF
TRBV18,NA,TRBJ2-2,CASSPEGAGTGELFF
TRBV7-6,NA,TRBJ1-5,CASSGLDQPQHF
TRBV7-3,once,TRBJ2-7,CASSLGAGTGFDEQYF
TRBV14,NA,TRBJ1-2,CASSQGTYGYTF
TRBV29-1,NA,TRBJ2-7,CSVEDRGKSYEQYF
TRBV6-1,NA,TRBJ1-3,CASSDLGGASGNTIYF
TRBV10-3,few,TRBJ2-7,CASAIGGQGRGYEQYF
TRBV25-1,NA,TRBJ1-5,CASSEIGGPMEPQHF
TRBV30,few,TRBJ1-3,CAWDGGRNTIYF
TRBV6-1,NA,TRBJ1-5,CASSESGNQPQHF
TRBV27,once,TRBJ1-1,CASSLSVALLNTEAFF
TRBV6-5,NA,TRBJ1-2,CASSQGYDGYTF
TRBV28,NA,TRBJ1-2,CASRETGVAWYGYTF
TRBV28,NA,TRBJ2-1,CASSLPGWRPGSEQFF
TRBV29-1,NA,TRBJ1-1,CSVEAQGLNTEAFF
TRBV27,NA,TRBJ1-1,CASSFTEGTEAFF